This T cell receptor (beta chain) was captured in a study of T cell responses to AZD1222 COVID-19 vaccine (TCRdb year 2021). About the investigation overall: TCR sequencing was performed for about 240 trial participants, of whom 207 were given two doses of AZD1222 and some 26 were given two doses of MenACWY control vaccine. Trial participants were enrolled into age subgroups of 18-55, 56-69 and 70-plus years, which contained 148, 28 and 57 TCR-sequenced participants, respectively.

Between the V and J ends, shortened by 3 bases and 4 bases respectively, the junction contains 13 bases. The CDR3 covers 14 residues, taking in both the cysteine and the phenylalanine. Kept here is only the CDR3 DNA, which spans 42 bases and is read in frame from base 1. The germline V gene yields MNHEY for CDR1 and SVGAGI for CDR2. The CDR3 regions of human TCRbeta chains were analyzed by immunosequencing. In the authors' own workflow: TCRs in the repertoires were matched against a reference library of SARS-CoV-2-specific TCRs that had been generated with the MIRA antigen-specificity platform. Breadth was defined as the fraction of unique TCRs that were SARS-CoV-2-associated, and depth was defined as the fraction of total T cells that were SARS-CoV-2-associated. Using the MIRA data, every spike-specific TCR was mapped to the spike region that the TCR reacted to and assigned to either a CD4 or a CD8 class. Log10-transformed breadth and depth values were compared by one-way ANOVA with Sidak's multiple comparisons tests. This is the immuneACCESS table as TCRdb keeps it, with only in-frame sequences that have V and J called. A part of the clones is gone; compared with another copy, unresolved V genes explain less than half, and the rest is unexplained. From that table come the V and J calls and clone size; the DNA was used to work out D and trimming. For this sample there are 100,000 to 150,000 clones; about 90% appear just once. The top ten constitute roughly 2% of the sample.

General findings and caveats noted by the study authors: Participants were mostly white British, with more females than males. The authors suggested clonal diversity may have been underestimated. Conclusions about previously exposed vaccinees were limited because only six AZD1222 recipients were SARS-CoV-2 seropositive at baseline. Epitopes outside the regions mutated in the B.1.351 and B.1.1.7 variants were reportedly recognized by nearly half of the unique spike-specific TCRs. Because no day 14 peak-response samples were available, repertoires were characterized only after the peak T cell response. The vaccine-associated CD4 TCRs covered the entire spike protein, and the dominant responses fell in regions 160-218 and 743-854. The 56-69-year group was small, and its depth increase did not reach significance, likely because of low power. A significant rise in spike-specific TCR breadth and depth was observed after two AZD1222 doses relative to day 0 and relative to MenACWY recipients.

A word on this clone: Its specific antigen is unknown. Base quality data are lacking; no much larger clone is found one base away.

According to the study, the label for this sample's time point signals: about 28 days (+/-7) after the second vaccine dose. AZD1222 recipients with second doses at about 4 weeks or about 12 weeks were pooled, because spike-specific TCR depth and breadth did not differ between schedules. Samples from vaccinated people were obtained from the UK trials COV001 and COV002, which included a single-blind randomized controlled phase 2/3 trial of AZD1222 (ChAdOx1 nCoV-19) in healthy adults. For TCRbeta chain sequencing, PBMC samples from trial participants were taken at day 0 and at day 28 after the second dose.

The origin of this receptor is an adult who received the AZD1222 COVID-19 vaccine. Sequenced material: peripheral blood, taken 28 days after the second AZD1222 dose. Recombination connected TRBV6-5 to TRBJ2-7, with no confident D gene call. CDR3 sequence: CASSYGQDLYEQYF. In nucleotides, the sequence is TGTGCCAGCAGTTATGGGCAGGACCTATACGAGCAGTACTTC.